This T cell receptor (beta chain) was profiled in a study of blood T cell repertoires in COVID-19. Study context: Donors in the United States, Italy and Spain gave samples during acute or convalescent COVID-19.

Per the authors' pipeline: Reference gene primer amplification gave nucleated cell count estimates. Only in-frame clones appear in the TCRdb table, and some are missing; sequencing was by immunoSEQ multiplex PCR. V and J calls and clone size are those listed in that table; D and trimming were worked out from the DNA. The sample contains under 500,000 clones, roughly 89% of which appear only once. The ends were cut back, 4 bases at V and 4 bases at J, with 10 bases in the middle. The CDR3 runs 13 residues. Germline CDR1 is SGHDN and CDR2 is FVKESK. The sequence was collected from a woman aged 25 to 45 with acute or convalescent COVID-19. The chain has TRBV14 and TRBJ1-1; D may be TRBD1 (6 bases). Sample: peripheral blood. CDR3 in amino acids: CASSPQGFTEAFF. The CDR3 bases are TGTGCCAGCAGCCCGCAGGGGTTCACTGAAGCTTTCTTT.